Sequencing of this TCR beta chain was carried out in a study of prognosis after radiotherapy for stage I lung cancer (TCRdb year 2021). Regarding the research as a whole: Roughly 20 stage I NSCLC patients were enrolled in Nanjing, China, between April 2018 and early 2019. All patients were considered medically inoperable, owing to comorbidities in about 13 and refusal of surgery in about 7. A total of roughly 40 blood samples from 20 or so patients were sequenced, with one sample obtained before and one obtained after SBRT for each patient. SBRT was delivered in 3 to 5 fractions with a biologically effective dose of at least 100 Gy, and image-guided IMRT or VMAT was used for delivery. The cohort included 13 men and about six women, with a median age of about 70 years and a range of roughly 53 to 85 years. Concurrent therapy was not administered to any patient alongside SBRT. Peripheral blood TCR beta repertoires were profiled in stage I NSCLC patients before and after stereotactic body radiotherapy, and the study then linked these repertoires to distant failure. Distant metastases were developed by four of the 19 patients after SBRT, at a median of roughly 7 months, whereas no significant progression was observed in the other 15 patients. Newly diagnosed primary stage I lung tumors were present in about 13 patients, and oligometastatic NSCLC after surgical resection of the primary tumor was present in roughly 5 patients. On tumor histology, 11 to 12 patients had adenocarcinoma and six or seven had squamous cell carcinoma. Points the paper makes about the study in general: All reported P values were unadjusted for multiple comparisons. The small cohort and short follow-up limited the study, so independent validation of the findings is needed. Post-SBRT Shannon entropy and its change from baseline were lower in patients who developed distant metastases; baseline Shannon entropy was not associated with metastases. Whether the expanded TCR clones were tumor-specific was not determined. TRBV and TRBJ usage frequencies reportedly varied with metastasis status, involving two V genes at baseline and fewer than 10 V and two J genes after SBRT. Unique TCR clone counts fell after SBRT (median 10,088 before versus roughly 7,200 after; Wilcoxon paired P=0.011).

The TCR beta CDR3 region was amplified from genomic DNA by two rounds of multiplex PCR. The first PCR round used primers specific to each TRBV and TRBJ gene, with sequences filed in Chinese patent CN105087789A. Universal primers were used in the second round of PCR. The Roche High Pure PCR Template Preparation Kit was used to extract genomic DNA from frozen PBMCs. An Illumina HiSeq 3000 was used to sequence the libraries paired-end with 151 bp reads. The published analysis was carried out like this. CutAdapt was used to discard raw reads that did not contain the multiplex PCR primer sequences. Using PEAR, the high-quality paired reads were merged into contigs. TRB V, D and J gene segments were assigned to each contig with MiXCR by alignment to reference sequences. CDR3 sequences were clustered by base quality and sequence similarity to remove sequencing errors. Shannon entropy normalized by the natural log of productive TCR sequence number was used as the measure of diversity. Clonality was defined as one minus Shannon entropy divided by the natural log of the number of unique clonotypes. The Youden index of ROC curves was used to select progression-free survival cut-offs for repertoire metrics, and analyses were performed in R 3.5.3. The public reads were reanalyzed by TCRdb: fastp trimming at Q25, MiXCR alignment, in-frame beta chains only. Identical CDR3 proteins give one entry, which carries the most common genes and DNA. The V and J calls come from TCRdb's annotation, not from the publication. This sample is represented by approximately 25,000 distinct CDR3 sequences; 40% to 55% of them were singletons. The ten largest clones take up around 14% of the sample.

The CDR3, from cysteine to phenylalanine, totals 13 residues. Only the CDR3 DNA stays, 39 bases, in frame from base 1. Looking up the germline V gene (reference sequence) yields CDR1 LNHDA and CDR2 SQIVND. All patients had node-negative disease on CT and PET/CT, and none had a history of other malignancies or prior chemotherapy or radiotherapy. At each of the two time points, six milliliters of peripheral venous blood were collected into EDTA tubes. PBMCs were isolated by Ficoll-Paque Plus density-gradient centrifugation. Right after collection, samples were placed at -80 degrees C and kept there until analysis. In regard to this clonotype: There is no known antigen for this receptor. The junction does not match germline at one end; this may be a read error.

Source: PBMCs, taken before or after stereotactic body radiation therapy (not recorded which). The chain is made from TRBV19 and TRBJ1-2, with the D gene not confidently named. This clonotype was sampled from a donor at least 50 years old with non-small cell lung cancer. The CDR3 loop reads CASSIRRGYGYAF. The bases are TGTGCCAGTAGTATTCGGAGAGGATATGGCTACGCCTTC.